Below, one T cell receptor (beta chain) is given with its context. The antigen is undetermined. The record originates from a study of cytomegalovirus exposure and HLA in healthy donors. Whole-study context: There were fewer than 500 genotyped donors. Of these, 75% to 90% fell in the genetic ancestry cluster associated with self-reported Caucasian donors.

This CDR3 contains 13 residues. V dropped 3 bases and J dropped 7 bases, with 7 bases sitting between them. From germline, CDR1 is MNHEY and CDR2 SVGAGI. All donors participated as healthy donors of bone marrow. At sampling all donors were nominally healthy, likely with unrecorded immune exposures. Study findings and constraints: Follow-up analysis found HLA locus-dependent TCR association rates, highest for DRB1 and lowest for HLA-C.

Primers for the PCR totalled 60 Vbeta and 13 Jbeta. Sequencing was performed with immunoSEQ multiplex PCR; in TCRdb, only in-frame clones are kept and a portion is missing. The data contain 150,000 to 200,000 clones, about 79% of them singletons. The chain carries TRBV6-5 and TRBJ1-6; D is uncertain. Sequencing used PBMCs. This TCR derives from a man between 45 and 60 years old in good health and CMV-seropositive. The CDR3 sequence: CASSYTSNSPLHF. In DNA form, the CDR3 reads TGTGCCAGCAGTTATACATCCAATTCACCCCTCCACTTT.